A selection of T cell receptor beta chains follows, all from one sample in a study of blood T cell repertoires in COVID-19. TCRdb's table, derived via immunoSEQ multiplex PCR, lists solely in-frame clones and lacks some. The table records about 42,000 clones, 86% of them present only once. Sequenced: peripheral blood. The receptors were sampled from a man in his 70s with acute or convalescent COVID-19. The CDR3 runs from the conserved cysteine through the conserved F or W. A D gene is named only where the DNA matches it firmly. Not every row has a clone size; where given, it reads once, few, many or a size class.

CDR3nt	CDR3aa	abundance	d_gene	v_gene	j_gene
TGTGCCAGCAGTGGAAGCGTCAGCTCCTACAATGAGCAGTTCTTC	CASSGSVSSYNEQFF	NA	NA	TRBV9	TRBJ2-1
TGTGCCACCAGTGATCGTAAGAAGAGTACCTACGAGCAGTACTTC	CATSDRKKSTYEQYF	few	NA	TRBV24-1	TRBJ2-7
TGTGCCAGCAGCTTAGGCTCTAGCGGGAGGGATGAGCAGTTCTTC	CASSLGSSGRDEQFF	NA	TRBD2	TRBV11-1	TRBJ2-1
TGTGCCAGCAGTTGGGACAGGGGGCGATTTGATCAGCCCCAGCATTTT	CASSWDRGRFDQPQHF	few	TRBD1	TRBV6-2/TRBV6-3	TRBJ1-5
TGTGCCAGCTCAGCTTCACAGGGCCTGACTGAAGCTTTCTTT	CASSASQGLTEAFF	NA	NA	TRBV18	TRBJ1-1
TGTGCCAGCAGCTTGAACCGGGACAGGGGATTGGTCACTGAAGCTTTCTTT	CASSLNRDRGLVTEAFF	NA	TRBD1	TRBV7-2	TRBJ1-1
TGTGCCAGCAGCTTCGGTACTAGCGGGGGCCTCAACACGCAGTATTTT	CASSFGTSGGLNTQYF	NA	TRBD2	TRBV5-8	TRBJ2-3
TGTGCCAGCAGTTTAGCGTGGGGGGCAGATACGCAGTATTTT	CASSLAWGADTQYF	NA	NA	TRBV27	TRBJ2-3
TGTGCCAGCATGGGGGGGGTCGGTCAGCCCCAGCATTTT	CASMGGVGQPQHF	once	NA	TRBV2	TRBJ1-5
TGTGCCAGCAGCCCCGGGGGATCTAACTATGGCTACACCTTC	CASSPGGSNYGYTF	NA	NA	TRBV6-5	TRBJ1-2
TGTGCCTGGAGTAAGGGGTACCAGCCCCAGCATTTT	CAWSKGYQPQHF	NA	NA	TRBV30	TRBJ1-5
TGTGCCAGCAGTTACGATAGCGGGGATTCCACAGATACGCAGTATTTT	CASSYDSGDSTDTQYF	NA	TRBD2	TRBV6-5	TRBJ2-3
TGCGCCAGCACCCGACATACCTTAAACACCGGGGAGCTGTTTTTT	CASTRHTLNTGELFF	NA	NA	TRBV5-1	TRBJ2-2
TGTGCCACCCAGACAGGAGGAGGCACTGAAGCTTTCTTT	CATQTGGGTEAFF	NA	NA	TRBV10-3	TRBJ1-1
TGTGCCAGCAGCTTGGGGACAGTGATGAACACTGAAGCTTTCTTT	CASSLGTVMNTEAFF	NA	NA	TRBV5-6	TRBJ1-1
TGTGCCAGCAGTCCCCCCAGGGGAGGGGAAAAACTGTTTTTT	CASSPPRGGEKLFF	NA	NA	TRBV28	TRBJ1-4
TGTGCCAGCAGCTTAGGAGGGATCGGTGGCTACACCTTC	CASSLGGIGGYTF	once	NA	TRBV5-6	TRBJ1-2
TGTGCCAGCAGCTTGGACAGGGGATCGGGGGAGACCCAGTACTTC	CASSLDRGSGETQYF	NA	TRBD1	TRBV5-8	TRBJ2-5
TGTGCCAGCAGCAGGGGGGGCAATCAGCCCCAGCATTTT	CASSRGGNQPQHF	NA	TRBD1	TRBV2	TRBJ1-5
TGTGCCAGCAGCGGAGCGGGGGGGCCAGATACGCAGTATTTT	CASSGAGGPDTQYF	NA	TRBD2	TRBV6-5	TRBJ2-3